This TCR beta chain was obtained from a study of Ad26.COV2.S vaccination and SARS-CoV-2 variants. On this clone: Its antigen is currently unknown.

The treatment was: some 20 received Ad26.COV2.S at low or high dose, single or two shots; about 5 received placebo; per-sample allocation not given. Material that was analyzed had been drawn on day 63 after the first vaccine or placebo injection. Donation was by an adult aged 18-55 years who was in Boston. This vaccine is an Ad26 vector that expresses the Wuhan-strain SARS-CoV-2 spike. This table comes from immunoSEQ multiplex PCR, and its TCRdb copy is limited to in-frame clones, with some not included. This sample yields roughly 510,000 clones, of which approximately 90% are seen a single time; roughly 12% belongs to the top ten. Overall study results and limits: Placebo recipients showed lower spike-specific TCR breadth than vaccinees.

CDR1 SGDLS and CDR2 YYNGEE come from the germline V gene. The V and J ends lost 4 bases and 4 bases, in that order; junction bases with no gene match: 12. The CDR3 is made up of 17 amino acids. The material sequenced was peripheral blood, taken in a trial of Ad26.COV2.S vaccine versus placebo. The receptor comes from a person aged 18 to 59 who received the Ad26.COV2.S COVID-19 vaccine or a placebo. The chain employs TRBV9 and TRBJ2-1, with TRBD1 matching over 9 bases. The CDR3: CASSSRGGTGFYNEQFF. The CDR3 nucleotides are TGTGCCAGCAGCTCCCGAGGGGGGACAGGGTTTTACAATGAGCAGTTCTTC.